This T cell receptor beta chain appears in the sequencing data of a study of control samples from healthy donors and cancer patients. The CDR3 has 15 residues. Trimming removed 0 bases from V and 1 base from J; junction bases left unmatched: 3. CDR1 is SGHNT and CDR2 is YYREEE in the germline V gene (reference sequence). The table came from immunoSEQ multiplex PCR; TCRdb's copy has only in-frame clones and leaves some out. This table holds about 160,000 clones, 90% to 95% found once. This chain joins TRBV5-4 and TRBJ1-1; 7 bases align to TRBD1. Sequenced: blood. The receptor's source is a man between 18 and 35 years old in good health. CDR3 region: CASSLAGTANTEAFF. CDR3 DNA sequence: TGTGCCAGCAGCTTGGCAGGGACAGCGAACACTGAAGCTTTCTTT.